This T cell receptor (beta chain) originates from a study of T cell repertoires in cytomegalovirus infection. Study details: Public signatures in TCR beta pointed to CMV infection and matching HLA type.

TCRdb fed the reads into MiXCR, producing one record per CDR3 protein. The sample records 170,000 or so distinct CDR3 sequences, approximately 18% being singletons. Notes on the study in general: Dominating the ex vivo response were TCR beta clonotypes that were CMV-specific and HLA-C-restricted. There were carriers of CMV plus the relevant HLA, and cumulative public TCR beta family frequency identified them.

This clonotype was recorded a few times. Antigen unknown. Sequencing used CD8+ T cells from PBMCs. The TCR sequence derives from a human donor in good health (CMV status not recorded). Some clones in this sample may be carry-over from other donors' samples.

The CDR3 spells CASSISSGRETQYF. Here the CDR3 DNA reads TGTGCCAGCAGTATTAGCTCCGGGCGAGAGACCCAGTACTTC. The chain uses TRBV28 and TRBJ2-5; the D is unclear. The CDR3 length is 14 residues. Germline assignment: CDR1 MDHEN and CDR2 SYDVKM. V was shortened by 5 bases and J by 4 bases, with 14 bases between the two germline ends.